The following is a T cell receptor (beta chain) sequence with its context. What antigen it recognizes has not been identified. No base quality information exists; no much larger clone differs at one position. The V end gives up 5 bases and the J end 7 bases, leaving 8 bases in the junction not matched to a gene. Based on the germline V gene, the CDR1 and CDR2 sequences are MGHRA and YSYEKL. The CDR3 contains 16 residues, cysteine and phenylalanine counted. Of the read, only the CDR3 DNA is kept; its 48 bases are in frame from base 1. The immunoSEQ Assay, a bias-controlled multiplex PCR, was used to amplify TCRbeta CDR3 regions from genomic DNA. As for the authors' bioinformatics: The number of nucleated cells in each sample was estimated from the amplification of reference gene primers within the assay. Sequence reads were collapsed and filtered to measure the absolute abundance of every unique TCRbeta CDR3 rearrangement. Productive Simpson clonality was computed per sample as the square root of Simpson's diversity index over productive rearrangements. TCRdb provides this immuneACCESS table in a form limited to in-frame rearrangements. Some clones are lacking; in checked studies, under half of them reflect an unresolved V gene, and why the rest are absent is not known. The V and J calls and clone size are taken from that table; D and trimming were inferred from the DNA. Present in this sample are some 14,000 clones, 85% to 90% of which were seen just once. Of the sample, roughly 20% falls within the top ten clones.

This entry comes from a study of blood T cell repertoires in COVID-19 (dated by TCRdb to about 2020). For context, the study as a whole: The collaborator samples originated in the United States, Italy and Spain and spanned the acute and convalescent phases of COVID-19. A de-identified subject ID, COVID-19 status, age in years and sex were almost always included in the sample metadata. Samples were obtained from the ongoing ImmuneRACE study (first 160 participants) and from 1,254 subjects provided by 6 global collaborators. The material from the prospective study consisted of cDNA or gDNA derived from T cells, B-cell-depleted T cells, or PBMCs. The repertoires were made available in a free public database intended to serve as a resource for research on the immune response to SARS-CoV-2. Where available, HLA class I and class II types were taken from metadata supplied by the sample provider and were not determined by assay-based typing. The dataset comprised deeply sampled blood TCRbeta repertoires from subjects exposed to, actively infected with, or recovered from COVID-19.

What the research found in general, with its limitations: Clinical and demographic metadata were provided uncurated, with the amount varying by source and participant.

Each collaborating institution followed its own protocols to collect whole blood in K2EDTA tubes. For TCRbeta analysis, collaborators shipped samples in one of three forms: frozen whole blood, isolated PBMCs, or DNA extracted from either of those sample types. This receptor chain uses TRBV4-1 and TRBJ2-1, with 13 middle bases fitting TRBD2. The origin of this receptor is a human donor with active COVID-19. The donor label of this sample is uncertain. Sequencing was performed on peripheral blood. The CDR3 loop reads CASSGPTSGGPNEQFF. The base sequence is TGCGCCAGCAGCGGCCCGACTAGCGGGGGGCCAAATGAGCAGTTCTTC.